This entry lists 32 T cell receptor beta chains sequenced from one sample in a study of blood T cell repertoires in COVID-19. Data came from immunoSEQ multiplex PCR; TCRdb stores just in-frame clones and leaves some out. This sample has roughly 330,000 clones, with 87% found just once. Sequencing was performed on peripheral blood. These receptors were obtained from a man younger than 45 with COVID-19, enrolled during active disease.

V and J are TRBV2 and TRBJ1-5; 7 positions agree with TRBD1. J was trimmed by 4 bases and V by 11 bases; bases with no gene match: 8. There are 13 residues in the CDR3. Germline V gives CDR1 SNHLY, CDR2 FYNNEI. The CDR3 DNA is TGTGCCGGTTCAGGGGGTCCGAATCAGCCCCAGCATTTT. It codes for CAGSGGPNQPQHF.

This chain connects TRBV11-2 to TRBJ2-7, with TRBD2 identical over 7 bases. The CDR3 has 17 residues. The trim removed 4 bases at V and 6 bases at J, leaving 18 bases unmatched. Germline-derived CDR1 and CDR2 are SGHAT and FQNNGV. This CDR3 is CASSSDPGAGRGGEQYF. The CDR3 region has the DNA TGTGCCAGCAGCTCGGATCCTGGGGCAGGCCGCGGGGGCGAGCAGTACTTC.

This chain uses TRBV12-3 or TRBV12-4 with TRBJ2-1; 7 bases line up with TRBD2. This CDR3 has 13 residues. J lost 9 bases, V lost 6 bases, and 8 bases had no gene match. Written as DNA, the CDR3 is TGTGCCAGCAGGCCCGGGGGGAGGGGTGAGCAGTTCTTC. As protein: CASRPGGRGEQFF.

The genes are TRBV19 and TRBJ2-7; 12 bases line up with TRBD2. The CDR3 runs to 16 residues. CDR1 LNHDA and CDR2 SQIVND come from the germline V gene (reference sequence). After removal of 2 bases from V and 2 bases from J, the junction contained 4 bases not matched to a gene. CDR3 DNA: TGTGCCAGTAGTATATTTGGGACTAGCGGGCCCTACGAGCAGTACTTC. This gives the protein CASSIFGTSGPYEQYF.

The chain uses TRBV10-2 and TRBJ2-3; D call uncertain. This CDR3 spans 14 amino acids. Germline V gene sequence: CDR1 WSHSY, CDR2 SAAADI. Trimming stripped 7 bases from V and 2 bases from J, with 13 bases between. The DNA of the CDR3 is TGCGCCAGCACCCCGACACAGTACACAGATACGCAGTATTTT. Translating gives CASTPTQYTDTQYF.

The chain carries TRBV3-1 (or the pseudogene TRBV3-2) and TRBJ2-7, with 12 bases lining up with TRBD2. There are 17 residues in the CDR3. V lost 4 bases and J lost 3; bases outside the gene matches: 10. The V gene's germline CDR1 is LGHDT and CDR2 YNNKEL (reference sequence). CDR3 loop: CASSLLSRTSGNYEQYF. CDR3 sequence (DNA): TGTGCCAGCAGCCTACTTTCCCGGACTAGCGGGAACTACGAGCAGTACTTC.

The chain couples TRBV6-5 to TRBJ1-6, with D tentatively TRBD1 (6 bases). Germline CDR1 reads MNHEY; CDR2 reads SVGAGI. CDR3 length: 16 residues. The V and J ends lost 2 bases and 8 bases respectively, with 16 bases between them. CDR3 DNA sequence: TGTGCCAGCAGTTACCGACAGGTTTTGTCGGATTCACCCCTCCACTTT. This codes for CASSYRQVLSDSPLHF.

The chain combines TRBV18 with TRBJ2-5; D is perhaps TRBD1 (6 bases). Trimming shortened V by 6 bases and J by 1 base, and 12 bases separated the two germline ends. CDR3 length equals 14 residues. The germline CDR1 and CDR2 sequences are KGHSH and LQKENI. CDR3 sequence: CASSPRDIQETQYF. The CDR3 DNA reads as TGTGCCAGCTCCCCCCGGGACATCCAAGAGACCCAGTACTTC.

The chain is built from TRBV6-2 or TRBV6-3 and TRBJ1-1; D perhaps matches TRBD1 (6 bases). CDR3 length: 14 residues. V dropped 2 bases and J dropped 4 bases, with 11 bases sitting between them. Germline V CDR1 and CDR2: MNHEY, SVGEGT. This chain's CDR3 is CASSYRGLGTEAFF. The CDR3 DNA reads TGTGCCAGCAGTTACAGGGGGTTGGGCACTGAAGCTTTCTTT.

This clone was seen only once. The chain recombines TRBV7-8 with TRBJ2-3, with TRBD2 matching over 10 bases. Germline values: CDR1 SGHVS, CDR2 FQNEAQ. This CDR3 spans 15 amino acids. J was trimmed by 6 bases and V by 0 bases; bases with no gene match: 3. The CDR3 reads CASSLALAGEDTQYF. DNA for the CDR3: TGTGCCAGCAGCTTAGCTCTAGCGGGAGAGGATACGCAGTATTTT.

The V gene is TRBV15, the J gene TRBJ2-3; the match to TRBD1 covers 11 bases. This CDR3 has 17 residues. The V gene's germline CDR1 is LNHNV and CDR2 YYDKDF (reference sequence). The V gene end was trimmed by 1 base and the J gene end by 2 bases; junction bases not matched to a gene: 5. CDR3 in DNA: TGTGCCACCAGCAGAGTTCAGGACAGGGGGCCCACAGATACGCAGTATTTT. It codes for CATSRVQDRGPTDTQYF.

The chain combines TRBV24-1 with TRBJ2-1; 11 bases match TRBD2. The CDR3 spans 18 residues. Germline-derived CDR1 and CDR2 are KGHDR and SFDVKD. Trimming removed 7 bases from V and 0 bases from J; junction bases left unmatched: 10. The CDR3 nucleotides are TGTGCCACCAGCGACAGGGGGACTAGCGGTTCCTCCTACAATGAGCAGTTCTTC. Translation: CATSDRGTSGSSYNEQFF.

The V gene is TRBV4-2, the J gene TRBJ1-2; no clear D gene. Germline V gives CDR1 LGHNA, CDR2 YNFKEQ. The CDR3 spans 16 residues. V lost 8 bases and J lost 3, with 22 bases in between. The CDR3 spells CASYGEGRTTYYGYTF. CDR3 bases: TGTGCCAGCTATGGAGAGGGAAGGACGACTTACTATGGCTACACCTTC.

The chain carries TRBV7-2 and TRBJ2-2; 8 nucleotides line up with TRBD1. Germline V gene sequence: CDR1 SGHTA, CDR2 FQGNSA. This CDR3 comprises 15 residues. Losses at the gene ends were 6 bases for V and 1 base for J; bases not matched to a gene: 4. As DNA, the CDR3 is TGTGCCAGCAGAGGCAGGGGGCGGAACACCGGGGAGCTGTTTTTT. It specifies CASRGRGRNTGELFF.

V usage is TRBV7-3 and J usage is TRBJ2-3; D is perhaps TRBD1 (6 bases). Trimming took 3 bases from V and 6 from J, leaving 13 bases between them. The V gene's germline CDR1 is SGHTA and CDR2 FQGTGA. The CDR3 has 14 amino acids. For the CDR3, the DNA is TGTGCCAGCAGCTTGCCAGGGGTGTTGGATACGCAGTATTTT. Translated: CASSLPGVLDTQYF.

V is TRBV9 and J is TRBJ2-7, with a tentative D call TRBD2 (7 bases). Per the germline V gene, CDR1 is SGDLS and CDR2 is YYNGEE. The CDR3 loop spans 17 amino acids. V shed 3 bases and J shed 6 bases, with 25 bases lying between them. The CDR3 region has the DNA TGTGCCAGCAGCGAGAGGGGGGCTAGCGGCCCCCCGCCCGAGCAGTACTTC. This encodes CASSERGASGPPPEQYF.

This rearrangement joins TRBV6-5 to TRBJ2-6; perhaps TRBD2 as D (6 bases). The CDR3 contains 16 residues. Trimming stripped 3 bases from V and 4 bases from J, with 13 bases between. Germline V gene lookup returns CDR1 MNHEY and CDR2 SVGAGI. CDR3 sequence (DNA): TGTGCCAGCAGTTATAGCCCGGGGGACGGGGCCAACGTCCTGACTTTC. It is translated as CASSYSPGDGANVLTF.

V usage is TRBV4-3 and J usage is TRBJ1-1; 8 bases are a match to TRBD1. The CDR3 totals 17 residues. V was clipped by 0 bases and J by 5 bases; unmatched bases: 11. Germline V gives CDR1 LGHNA, CDR2 YSLEER. CDR3 DNA: TGCGCCAGCAGCCAAGACTGGACAGGGACAGGAAGAACTGAAGCTTTCTTT. It codes for CASSQDWTGTGRTEAFF.

The rearrangement uses TRBV19 and TRBJ1-5; D perhaps matches TRBD1 (6 bases). The V gene lost 4 bases and the J gene lost 3 bases, with 13 bases spanning the gap. The CDR3 is 15 residues long. Per the germline V gene, CDR1 is LNHDA and CDR2 is SQIVND (reference sequence). Here the CDR3 DNA reads TGTGCCAGTAGTACGGGAGGGGGGGTCAATCAGCCCCAGCATTTT. This codes for CASSTGGGVNQPQHF.

This chain joins TRBV6-2 or TRBV6-3 and TRBJ2-7, with D maybe TRBD1 (5 bases). CDR3 length equals 15 residues. Trimming removed 2 bases from V and 2 bases from J, with 13 bases in between. Germline CDR1 is MNHEY and CDR2 is SVGEGT. The CDR3: CASSYDRMATYEQYF. The CDR3 coding sequence is TGTGCCAGCAGTTACGACAGAATGGCTACCTACGAGCAGTACTTC.

The chain uses TRBV6-5 and TRBJ1-1; no clear D gene. V lost 0 bases, J lost 5 bases, and 10 bases lay in between. The germline V gene has CDR1 MNHEY and CDR2 SVGAGI. The CDR3 loop spans 14 amino acids. The CDR3 loop reads CASSYSIERTEAFF. The CDR3 DNA follows: TGTGCCAGCAGTTACTCGATCGAGCGGACTGAAGCTTTCTTT.

This chain uses TRBV28 with TRBJ2-7; the D gene is possibly TRBD2 (5 bases). The V end was cut by 3 bases, the J end by 4 bases, with 7 bases between. The CDR3 has 12 residues. CDR1 is MDHEN, CDR2 SYDVKM, per germline. CDR3 sequence reads: CASSFGEYEQYF. The CDR3 DNA sequence: TGTGCCAGCAGTTTTGGGGAGTACGAGCAGTACTTC.

This clone was picked up one time. The rearrangement joins TRBV28 to TRBJ1-5; tentatively, D is TRBD1 (5 bases). Germline V gives CDR1 MDHEN, CDR2 SYDVKM. The CDR3 totals 15 residues. Between the trimmed V and J ends, which lost 2 bases and 2 bases, there was a span of 10 bases. CDR3 sequence (DNA): TGTGCCAGCAGTTTAGCGGGGCTGGGCAATCAGCCCCAGCATTTT. Translated, it gives CASSLAGLGNQPQHF.

The count of this clone is one. The chain uses TRBV25-1 and TRBJ1-6, with TRBD1 matching 10 bases. V shed 4 bases, J shed 6 bases, and the junction held 6 bases outside the gene matches. From germline, CDR1 is MGHDK and CDR2 SYGVNS. The CDR3 runs 16 residues. Here the CDR3 DNA reads TGTGCCAGCAGTGGCCGGGACAGGGGAGGTAATTCACCCCTCCACTTT. Protein sequence: CASSGRDRGGNSPLHF.

This clone was counted a single time. This chain links TRBV5-6 with TRBJ2-7; possibly TRBD1 for D (6 bases). V was pared by 2 bases and J by 2 bases, with 17 bases between. CDR3 length: 16 residues. Germline V lookup: CDR1 SGHDT, CDR2 YYEEEE. The CDR3 is CASSLWTGRGTYEQYF. In DNA, the CDR3 is TGTGCCAGCAGCTTATGGACGGGAAGGGGGACCTACGAGCAGTACTTC.

V usage is TRBV5-6 and J usage is TRBJ1-1; 8 bases are shared with TRBD1. V lost 2 bases and J lost 0; bases outside the gene matches: 6. Germline V gene data show CDR1 as SGHDT and CDR2 as YYEEEE. There are 16 residues in the CDR3. CDR3 bases: TGTGCCAGCAGCTTCGACAGGGGAGAAATGAACACTGAAGCTTTCTTT. This encodes CASSFDRGEMNTEAFF. The full variable domain, in which reference TRBV5-6 and TRBJ1-1 provide the parts outside the CDR3, is DAGVTQSPTHLIKTRGQQVTLRCSPKSGHDTVSWYQQALGQGPQFIFQYYEEEERQRGNFPDRFSGHQFPNYSSELNVNALLLGDSALYLCASSFDRGEMNTEAFFGQGTRLTVV.

This chain links TRBV19 with TRBJ2-2; possible D gene TRBD2, 5 bases. V lost 3 bases, J lost 3 bases, and 11 bases lay in between. This CDR3 has 15 residues. The germline V gene encodes CDR1 LNHDA and CDR2 SQIVND (reference sequence). CDR3 region: CASSIPRTHTGELFF. CDR3 nucleotides: TGTGCCAGTAGTATCCCTCGGACTCACACCGGGGAGCTGTTTTTT.

V is TRBV5-6 and J is TRBJ1-2; D uncertain. V was trimmed by 4 bases and J by 2 bases, leaving 9 bases between them. Germline CDR1 is SGHDT and CDR2 is YYEEEE. CDR3 length: 13 amino acids. The CDR3 bases are TGTGCCAGCAGCCCCGGGATGAACTATGGCTACACCTTC. It codes for CASSPGMNYGYTF.

The V and J genes are TRBV7-8 and TRBJ1-2, with 9 bases fitting TRBD1. CDR1 is SGHVS, CDR2 FQNEAQ, per germline. After removal of 5 bases from V and 3 bases from J, the junction contained 7 bases not matched to a gene. The CDR3 length is 15 residues. The chain's CDR3 is CASSARTGAHYGYTF. CDR3 DNA: TGTGCCAGCAGCGCGAGGACAGGGGCGCACTATGGCTACACCTTC.

J is TRBJ2-1 and V is TRBV19; perhaps TRBD2 as D (6 bases). The CDR3 covers 14 residues. The ends were cut back, 3 bases at V and 7 bases at J, with 13 bases in the middle. Germline CDR1 LNHDA, CDR2 SQIVND (reference sequence). Here the CDR3 reads CASSIRGAQNEQFF. DNA of the CDR3: TGTGCCAGTAGTATCCGCGGGGCCCAAAATGAGCAGTTCTTC.

The chain joins TRBV11-2 to TRBJ2-7; 9 bases fit TRBD2. The length of the CDR3 is 16 residues. V trimming: 2 bases; J trimming: 4 bases; junction bases outside the gene matches: 9. Germline assignment: CDR1 SGHAT and CDR2 FQNNGV. CDR3 region: CASSLSPGTSHYEQYF. In DNA, the CDR3 is TGTGCCAGCAGCTTATCGCCCGGGACTAGCCATTACGAGCAGTACTTC. The whole variable domain, filled in from reference TRBV11-2 and TRBJ2-7, reads EAGVAQSPRYKIIEKRQSVAFWCNPISGHATLYWYQQILGQGPKLLIQFQNNGVVDDSQLPKDRFSAERLKGVDSTLKIQPAKLEDSAVYLCASSLSPGTSHYEQYFGPGTRLTVT.

This clone has only one observation. The rearrangement joins TRBV6-2 or TRBV6-3 to TRBJ2-5; tentatively, D is TRBD1 (5 bases). This CDR3 has 12 amino acids. Germline lookup yields CDR1 MNHEY and CDR2 SVGEGT. Between the trimmed V and J ends, which lost 5 bases and 8 bases, there was a span of 12 bases. CDR3 nucleotides: TGTGCCAGCAGTGACAGTGGAGATACCCAGTACTTC. Encoded protein: CASSDSGDTQYF.